This entry features one TCR beta chain sequence. No cognate antigen has been identified for it. No much larger clone exists at a distance of one base, and base qualities are not known. Collaborating institutions collected whole blood in K2EDTA tubes following their own protocols. For TCRbeta analysis, collaborators shipped samples as frozen whole blood, isolated PBMCs, or DNA extracted from either of those sample types. This record comes from a study of blood T cell repertoires in COVID-19 (dated by TCRdb to about 2020). Study-wide context: Collaborator samples came from the United States, Italy and Spain and covered acute and convalescent phases of COVID-19. The prospective study material was composed of cDNA or gDNA derived from T cells, B-cell-depleted T cells, or PBMCs. The dataset comprised deeply sampled blood TCRbeta repertoires from subjects exposed to, actively infected with, or recovered from COVID-19. A freely available public database, intended as a resource for researchers studying the immune response to SARS-CoV-2, is where the repertoires were released. The samples were drawn from two sources: the first 160 participants of the ongoing ImmuneRACE study, and 1,254 subjects contributed by 6 global collaborators. The sample metadata nearly always contained a de-identified subject ID, COVID-19 status, age in years and sex. Where HLA class I and class II types were available, the types were taken from metadata supplied by the sample provider, not from assay-based typing.

TCRbeta CDR3 regions were amplified from genomic DNA using the immunoSEQ Assay, a bias-controlled multiplex PCR. The authors' analysis ran thus. Within the assay, amplification of reference gene primers was used to estimate how many nucleated cells each sample contained. To quantify the absolute abundance of each unique TCRbeta CDR3 rearrangement, sequence reads were collapsed and filtered. For each sample, productive Simpson clonality was calculated as the square root of Simpson's diversity index across productive rearrangements. TCRdb's version of the immuneACCESS table is confined to in-frame rearrangements and falls short of the full clone set. An unresolved V gene accounts for under half of the shortfall where checked; the remainder is of unknown origin. The DNA was the basis for D and trimming; V, J and clone size are from that table. The sample has 130,000 or so clones on record, 75% to 90% of them singletons. In total, the top ten clones hold 25% to 35% of the sample.

What the study reported, not specific to this receptor: The amount of clinical and demographic metadata varied by source and participant and was provided uncurated.

There are 16 amino acids in the CDR3, from cysteine to phenylalanine inclusive. The read is trimmed to its CDR3 DNA, 48 bases read in frame from base 1. Looking up the germline V gene yields CDR1 MDHEN and CDR2 SYDVKM. Ends trimmed: V by 2 bases, J by 9 bases; bases unmatched to a gene: 5. The chain uses TRBV28 and TRBJ2-1; a stretch of 15 junction bases matches TRBD2. The specimen sequenced was peripheral blood. The receptor comes from a man aged 70 or older with active or convalescent COVID-19. The CDR3 protein: CASSLGGLAGGGEQFF. The nucleotides are TGTGCCAGCAGTTTAGGCGGACTAGCGGGAGGGGGTGAGCAGTTCTTC.